This is a list of T cell receptor beta chains from one sample in a study of blood T cell repertoires in COVID-19. Using immunoSEQ multiplex PCR, the repertoire was profiled, and TCRdb retains in-frame clones only, with some absent. The sample includes more than 60,000 clones, 82% of them seen just once. The sequenced material came from peripheral blood. These receptors were taken from an elderly woman with acute or convalescent COVID-19. Both conserved end residues are part of each CDR3. The D gene is left open where the match is weak. Size values are once, few and many counts, or a class for expanded clones, and some rows have none.

.,.,TRBV2,TRBJ1-5,TGTGCCAGCAGTGAATCCCGGTCGCCGCGTCAGCCCCAGCATTTT,CASSESRSPRQPQHF
once,.,TRBV5-1,TRBJ2-7,TGCGCCAGCATTCAAAAGCAGTACTTC,CASIQKQYF
.,TRBD1,TRBV19,TRBJ2-5,TGTGCCAGTAGTACTCAGGGGGCCGGAGAGACCCAGTACTTC,CASSTQGAGETQYF
.,.,TRBV11-2,TRBJ1-6,TGTGCCAGCAGCTCCTTTTTGCGGGGGATTAATTCACCCCTCCACTTT,CASSSFLRGINSPLHF
.,.,TRBV24-1,TRBJ2-1,TGTGCCACCAGTTGGGGGGTGCTATGGGACAATGAGCAGTTCTTC,CATSWGVLWDNEQFF
.,.,TRBV27,TRBJ1-6,TGTGCCAGCAGTCCCCGGGCTGGGGACAAAGGGGACTTT,CASSPRAGDKGDF
.,.,TRBV7-8,TRBJ2-5,TGTGCCAGCAGCTCAGGGGGGATGGAGACCCAGTACTTC,CASSSGGMETQYF
.,TRBD2,TRBV10-3,TRBJ2-3,TGTGCCATCAGTGGCGGGGCGGGAGGCGTCACAGATACGCAGTATTTT,CAISGGAGGVTDTQYF
.,.,TRBV2,TRBJ2-3,TGTGCCAGCAGTTTCCGTGCGGATACGCAGTATTTT,CASSFRADTQYF
.,TRBD2,TRBV9,TRBJ2-1,TGTGCCAGCAGCTCCGGTCTAGGACTAGCGGAAAATGAGCAGTTCTTC,CASSSGLGLAENEQFF
.,.,TRBV19,TRBJ2-2,TGTGCCAGTAGTATCGCACAGGGTGGTCCCGGGGAGCTGTTTTTT,CASSIAQGGPGELFF
.,.,TRBV14,TRBJ2-1,TGTGCCAGCAGCCAGACCCCCGGGTTTACGGTCTCCTACAATGAGCAGTTCTTC,CASSQTPGFTVSYNEQFF
.,.,TRBV7-9,TRBJ2-7,TGTGCCAGCAGCTTGTCAGCGGTCTCCTACGAGCAGTACTTC,CASSLSAVSYEQYF
.,TRBD1,TRBV19,TRBJ1-2,TGTGCCAGTAGTATGACAGGGGTGTACTATGGCTACACCTTC,CASSMTGVYYGYTF
.,TRBD2,TRBV18,TRBJ2-7,TGTGCCAGCTCAGCAGGGGGACTAGCGGTCTCCTACGAGCAGTACTTC,CASSAGGLAVSYEQYF
.,TRBD1,TRBV19,TRBJ1-1,TGTGCCAGTAGGGGGACAGGAAACACTGAAGCTTTCTTT,CASRGTGNTEAFF
.,TRBD2,TRBV5-4,TRBJ2-7,TGTGCCAGCAGCTCCCGGGGACTAGCGGGGCCCTCTGAGCAGTACTTC,CASSSRGLAGPSEQYF
.,.,TRBV19,TRBJ2-2,TGTGCCAGTTGTGAGCGGACCGGGGAGCTGTTTTTT,CASCERTGELFF
.,TRBD1,TRBV11-2,TRBJ1-1,TGTGCCAGCAGGGGGGGACAGGAAGCTTTCTTT,CASRGGQEAFF
once,.,TRBV11-3,TRBJ2-1,TGTGCCAGCAGCTTAGATCTAGGGCTAGGAGGTAGGAATGAGCAGTTCTTC,CASSLDLGLGGRNEQFF
once,.,TRBV11-2,TRBJ2-5,TGTGCCAGCAGCCCCCAAAGGGGGAGCTGGGAGACCCAGTACTTC,CASSPQRGSWETQYF